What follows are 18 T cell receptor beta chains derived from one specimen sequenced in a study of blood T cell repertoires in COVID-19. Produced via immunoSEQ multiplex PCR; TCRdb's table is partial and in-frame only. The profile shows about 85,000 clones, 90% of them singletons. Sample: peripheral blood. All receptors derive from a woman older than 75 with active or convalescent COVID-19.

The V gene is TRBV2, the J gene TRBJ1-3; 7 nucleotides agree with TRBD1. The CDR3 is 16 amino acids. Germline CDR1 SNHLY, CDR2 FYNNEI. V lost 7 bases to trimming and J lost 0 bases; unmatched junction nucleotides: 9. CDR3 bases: TGTGCCAGCACCGCGACAGGGCCCCGCTCTGGAAACACCATATATTTT. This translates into CASTATGPRSGNTIYF.

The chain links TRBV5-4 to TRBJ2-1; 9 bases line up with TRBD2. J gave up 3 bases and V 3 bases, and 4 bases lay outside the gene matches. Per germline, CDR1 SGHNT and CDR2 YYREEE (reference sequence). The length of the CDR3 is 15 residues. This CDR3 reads CASSWGREGYNEQFF. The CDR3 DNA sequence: TGTGCCAGCAGCTGGGGGCGGGAGGGCTACAATGAGCAGTTCTTC.

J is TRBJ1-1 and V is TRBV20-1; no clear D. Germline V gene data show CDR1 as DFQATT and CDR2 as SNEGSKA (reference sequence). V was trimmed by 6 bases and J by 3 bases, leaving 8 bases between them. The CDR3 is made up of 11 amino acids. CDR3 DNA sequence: TGCAGTGCCGCGTTGGACACTGAAGCTTTCTTT. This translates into CSAALDTEAFF.

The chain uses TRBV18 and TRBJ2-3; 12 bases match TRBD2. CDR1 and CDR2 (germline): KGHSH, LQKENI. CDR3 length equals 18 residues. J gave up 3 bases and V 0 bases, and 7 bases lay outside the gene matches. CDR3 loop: CASSPPLAGGPGTDTQYF. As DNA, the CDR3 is TGTGCCAGCTCACCACCCCTAGCGGGAGGGCCGGGGACAGATACGCAGTATTTT.

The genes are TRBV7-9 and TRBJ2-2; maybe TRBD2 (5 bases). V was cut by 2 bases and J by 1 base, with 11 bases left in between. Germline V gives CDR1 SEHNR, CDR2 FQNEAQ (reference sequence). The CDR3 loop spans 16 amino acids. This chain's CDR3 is CASSLLGGRNTGELFF. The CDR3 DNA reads TGTGCCAGCAGCTTATTGGGCGGGCGGAACACCGGGGAGCTGTTTTTT.

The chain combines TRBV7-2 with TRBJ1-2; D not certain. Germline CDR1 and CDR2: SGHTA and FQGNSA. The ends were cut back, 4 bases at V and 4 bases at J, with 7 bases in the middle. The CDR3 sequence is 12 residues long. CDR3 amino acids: CASSSSIYGYTF. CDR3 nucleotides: TGTGCCAGCAGCTCCTCTATCTATGGCTACACCTTC.

In DNA form, the CDR3 reads TGTGCCAGCAGTTTATCTGGGACAGGGTTGGGAGCTTTCTTT. Protein product: CASSLSGTGLGAFF. The chain recombines TRBV28 with TRBJ1-1, with 9 nucleotides matching TRBD1. The CDR3 loop spans 14 amino acids. The germline V gene encodes CDR1 MDHEN and CDR2 SYDVKM. The V segment lost 1 base and the J segment 10 bases; nucleotides outside the gene matches: 7.

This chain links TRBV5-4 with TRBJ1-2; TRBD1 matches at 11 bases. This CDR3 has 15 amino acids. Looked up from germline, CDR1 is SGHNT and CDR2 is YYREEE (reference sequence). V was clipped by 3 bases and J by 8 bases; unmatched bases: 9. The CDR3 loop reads CASSSPGQGVGGYTF. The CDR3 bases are TGTGCCAGCAGCTCCCCGGGACAGGGGGTTGGAGGCTACACCTTC. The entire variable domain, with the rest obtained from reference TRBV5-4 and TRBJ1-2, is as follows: ETGVTQSPTHLIKTRGQQVTLRCSSQSGHNTVSWYQQALGQGPQFIFQYYREEENGRGNFPPRFSGLQFPNYSSELNVNALELDDSALYLCASSSPGQGVGGYTFGSGTRLTVV.

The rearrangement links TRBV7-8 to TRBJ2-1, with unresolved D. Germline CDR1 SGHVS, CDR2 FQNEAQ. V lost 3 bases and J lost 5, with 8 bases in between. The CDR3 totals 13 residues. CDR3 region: CASSLAENNEQFF. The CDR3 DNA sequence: TGTGCCAGCAGCTTGGCGGAAAACAATGAGCAGTTCTTC.

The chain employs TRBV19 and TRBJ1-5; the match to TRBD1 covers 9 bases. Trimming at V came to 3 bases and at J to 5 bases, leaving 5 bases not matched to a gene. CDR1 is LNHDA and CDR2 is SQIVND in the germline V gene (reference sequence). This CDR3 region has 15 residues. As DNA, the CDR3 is TGTGCCAGTAGTATGGGACAGGGCCTCCATCAGCCCCAGCATTTT. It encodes CASSMGQGLHQPQHF. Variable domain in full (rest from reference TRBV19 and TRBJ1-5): DGGITQSPKYLFRKEGQNVTLSCEQNLNHDAMYWYRQDPGQGLRLIYYSQIVNDFQKGDIAEGYSVSREKKESFPLTVTSAQKNPTAFYLCASSMGQGLHQPQHFGDGTRLSIL.

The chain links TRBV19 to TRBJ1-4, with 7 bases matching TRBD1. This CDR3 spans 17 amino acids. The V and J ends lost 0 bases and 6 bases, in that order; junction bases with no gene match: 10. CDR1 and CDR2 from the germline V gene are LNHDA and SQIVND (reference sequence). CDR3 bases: TGTGCCAGTAGTATAGAAATCCGTACAGGGGAAGATGAAAAACTGTTTTTT. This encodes CASSIEIRTGEDEKLFF.

CDR3 protein: CASSKLQGARVGNQPQHF. Here the CDR3 DNA reads TGTGCCAGCAGCAAGCTACAGGGGGCGAGGGTTGGCAATCAGCCCCAGCATTTT. The chain combines TRBV21-1 with TRBJ1-5; the table's D call, TRBD1, was not checked against the DNA. TRBV21-1 is a pseudogene. The CDR3 contains 18 residues.

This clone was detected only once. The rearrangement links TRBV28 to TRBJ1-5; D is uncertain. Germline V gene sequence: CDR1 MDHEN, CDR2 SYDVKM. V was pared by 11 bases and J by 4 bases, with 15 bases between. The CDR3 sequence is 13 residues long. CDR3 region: CASLGPLNQPQHF. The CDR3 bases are TGTGCCTCACTGGGCCCGCTTAATCAGCCCCAGCATTTT.

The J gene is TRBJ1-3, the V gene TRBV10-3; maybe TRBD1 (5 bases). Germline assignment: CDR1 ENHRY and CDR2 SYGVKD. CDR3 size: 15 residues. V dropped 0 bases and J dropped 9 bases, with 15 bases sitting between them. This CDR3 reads CAISESAVGEATIYF. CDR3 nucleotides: TGTGCCATCAGTGAGTCGGCAGTAGGGGAAGCCACCATATATTTT.

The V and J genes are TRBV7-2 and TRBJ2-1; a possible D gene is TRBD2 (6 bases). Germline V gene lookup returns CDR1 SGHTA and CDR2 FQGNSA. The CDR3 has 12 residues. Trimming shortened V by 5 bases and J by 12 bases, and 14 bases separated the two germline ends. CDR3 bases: TGTGCCAGCAGCCAAAGCAGGAGGGGGCAGTTCTTC. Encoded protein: CASSQSRRGQFF.

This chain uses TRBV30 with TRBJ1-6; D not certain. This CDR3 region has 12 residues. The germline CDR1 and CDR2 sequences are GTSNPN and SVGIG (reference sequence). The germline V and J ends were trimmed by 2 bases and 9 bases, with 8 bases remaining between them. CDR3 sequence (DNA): TGTGCCTGGAGTCCAGGTGGTTCACCCCTCCACTTT. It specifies CAWSPGGSPLHF.

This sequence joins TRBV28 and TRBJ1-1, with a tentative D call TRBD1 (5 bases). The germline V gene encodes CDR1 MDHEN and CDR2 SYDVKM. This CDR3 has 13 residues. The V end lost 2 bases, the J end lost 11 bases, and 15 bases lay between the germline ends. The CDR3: CASSLKGGVRAFF. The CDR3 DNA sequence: TGTGCCAGCAGTTTAAAAGGAGGGGTGAGGGCTTTCTTT.

The DNA for the CDR3 is TGTGCCAGCAGCACCGTACAGGGGGCTTGGGAGACCCAGTACTTC. It specifies CASSTVQGAWETQYF. The chain uses TRBV7-2 and TRBJ2-5; 9 nucleotides match TRBD1. CDR3 size: 15 residues. The V gene end was trimmed by 5 bases and the J gene end by 5 bases; junction bases not matched to a gene: 9. The V gene's germline CDR1 is SGHTA and CDR2 FQGNSA.